The rows below give T cell receptor beta chains drawn from one sample of a study of Ad26.COV2.S vaccination and SARS-CoV-2 variants. TCRdb keeps only in-frame clones here, not all; method: immunoSEQ multiplex PCR. This sample carries some 420,000 clones, roughly 90% of them seen once, and the ten largest clones take less than 4%. The source was peripheral blood, collected in a trial of Ad26.COV2.S vaccine versus placebo. The receptors come from a person between 18 and 65 years old who received the Ad26.COV2.S COVID-19 vaccine or a placebo. The CDR3 runs from the conserved cysteine through the conserved F or W. A D gene is named only where the DNA matches it firmly. Rows give clone size only sometimes, using once, few, many, or a class for an expanded clone.

d_call,v_call,j_call,clone_size,cdr3_nt,cdr3_aa
-,TRBV11-2,TRBJ1-1,-,TGTGCCAGCAGCTCAAGACAGAGAAGCACTGAAGCTTTCTTT,CASSSRQRSTEAFF
TRBD1,TRBV6-2/TRBV6-3,TRBJ1-4,-,TGTGCCAGCAGTTCCGGGACAGGACTTAATGAAAAACTGTTTTTT,CASSSGTGLNEKLFF
-,TRBV5-1,TRBJ2-3,-,TGCGCCAGCAGCTTGAATTCAGATACGCAGTATTTT,CASSLNSDTQYF
-,TRBV6-5,TRBJ2-1,-,TGTGCCAGCAGCCGGACATCTTACAATGAGCAGTTCTTC,CASSRTSYNEQFF
-,TRBV10-3,TRBJ2-1,once,TGTGCCATCAGTGGCGTTTCCAATGAGCAGTTCTTC,CAISGVSNEQFF
-,TRBV5-6,TRBJ2-7,-,TGTGCCAGCAGCTCGGGGGGCAGGGGGCCCTACGAGCAGTACTTC,CASSSGGRGPYEQYF
-,TRBV4-1,TRBJ2-7,once,TGCGCCAGCAGCCGTATACCGCCGGAAGGAAACGAGCAGTACTTC,CASSRIPPEGNEQYF
TRBD1,TRBV30,TRBJ1-6,-,TGTGCCTGGGCGACAGGGTTGTATTCACCCCTCCACTTT,CAWATGLYSPLHF
-,TRBV6-5,TRBJ1-4,-,TGTGCCAGCAAGGAGGGCAGGTCGGGTGAAAAACTGTTTTTT,CASKEGRSGEKLFF
TRBD1,TRBV30,TRBJ2-5,-,TGTGCCTGGAGTGGCGGGACAGGGGGAAGGACCCAGTACTTC,CAWSGGTGGRTQYF
TRBD1,TRBV29-1,TRBJ1-2,-,TGCAGCGTAGACAGGGGCGAGGTTCACTATGGCTACACCTTC,CSVDRGEVHYGYTF
-,TRBV12-3/TRBV12-4,TRBJ1-2,-,TGTGCCAGCAGTTTAAACGGCGGGGAGGGCTACACCTTC,CASSLNGGEGYTF
-,TRBV5-1,TRBJ1-6,-,TGCGCCAGCAGCCATCGGAATCCGTCGGTAAATTCACCCCTCCACTTT,CASSHRNPSVNSPLHF
-,TRBV5-1,TRBJ2-2,once,TGCGCCAGCAACCCCGGACTCGGCGGGACCCCGGGGGAGCTGTTTTTT,CASNPGLGGTPGELFF
-,TRBV6-2/TRBV6-3,TRBJ1-5,-,TGTGCCAGCAGTTCCGGGACATTTGGCAATCAGCCCCAGCATTTT,CASSSGTFGNQPQHF
-,TRBV3-1/TRBV3-2,TRBJ1-4,-,TGTGCCAGCAGCCAAGGAGAAAATGAAAAACTGTTTTTT,CASSQGENEKLFF
-,TRBV24-1,TRBJ2-5,-,TGTGCCACCAGTGCTCAGGGTCGGGAGACCCAGTACTTC,CATSAQGRETQYF
TRBD1,TRBV7-2,TRBJ1-2,once,TGTGCCAGCAGCTCGACAGGGGGCTACTATGGCTACACCTTC,CASSSTGGYYGYTF
-,TRBV5-1,TRBJ1-1,-,TGCGCCAGCAGCACCCGGGGACGCCCCAACACTGAAGCTTTCTTT,CASSTRGRPNTEAFF
-,TRBV5-1,TRBJ2-2,-,TGCGCCAGCAGCTTGAATACCGGGGAGCTGTTTTTT,CASSLNTGELFF
-,TRBV5-5,TRBJ1-1,-,TGTGCCAGCAGCTTGGAGGGAGGGAACACTGAAGCTTTCTTT,CASSLEGGNTEAFF
-,TRBV18,TRBJ2-7,once,TGTGCCAGCTCACCGGAGAGCTACGAGCAGTACTTC,CASSPESYEQYF